This section outlines one T cell receptor (beta chain) sequence together with its context. Its matching antigen is unknown. This sample is drawn from a study of OX40 agonist ivuxolimab in advanced cancers. Study context: Among those enrolled, mean age was 60 years (range roughly 23 to 90) and approximately 83% were male.

Trimming took off 1 base at V and 0 bases at J, with 9 bases between the two ends. CDR1 and CDR2 (germline): MGHDK, SYGVNS. The CDR3 contains 15 residues. Some clones are missing from TCRdb's copy, which holds only in-frame ones; the method was immunoSEQ multiplex PCR. Of 45,000 to 65,000 clones in the sample, roughly four fifths were seen once. Study-level findings and limits: CD4+ and CD8+ blood T cells expanded clonally by week 6 at 0.1 to 3.0 mg/kg. More expanded clones were found, on average, in CD8+ than in CD4+ T cells.

The V and J genes are TRBV25-1 and TRBJ1-1; maybe TRBD1 (5 bases). The clonotype originates from an adult with an advanced solid tumor such as melanoma, head and neck, liver or kidney cancer. Sequenced here: CD4+ or CD8+ T cells sorted from blood, sampled in a trial of the OX40 agonist ivuxolimab. The CDR3 coding sequence is TGTGCCAGCAGTGAATGGGGCCCTTTGAACACTGAAGCTTTCTTT. Protein sequence: CASSEWGPLNTEAFF.